The entry below describes one T cell receptor beta chain. Its antigen is unidentified. The sample comes from a study of cytomegalovirus exposure and HLA in healthy donors. Study at large: Early release data held approximately 81 million unique TCRs from HLA-typed donors. The study placed 80% to 85% of its 350 to 400 genotyped donors in the Caucasian-associated ancestry cluster.

The germline CDR1 and CDR2 sequences are MNHEY and SMNVEV (reference sequence). Trimming took 5 bases from V and 0 from J; bases not matched to a gene: 4. CDR3 length: 15 residues. Whole-study results and caveats: For TCR beta chains, V- and J-gene trimming was later linked to a missense DCLRE1C variant. Roughly uniform depth of sequencing across donors was assumed in presence/absence analyses.

PCR primers comprised 60 Vbeta and 13 Jbeta primers. This table comes from immunoSEQ multiplex PCR, and its TCRdb copy is limited to in-frame clones, with some not included. The repertoire table contains some 71,000 clones. Sequencing used PBMCs. The chain joins TRBV27 to TRBJ1-5, with TRBD1 matching 7 bases. This receptor was identified in a woman aged 30 to 39 in good health and CMV-seronegative. This CDR3 reads CASSLQGNSNQPQHF. DNA for the CDR3: TGTGCCAGCAGTCTACAGGGGAATAGCAATCAGCCCCAGCATTTT.